The sequence of this TCR beta chain was determined in a study of T cell responses to AZD1222 COVID-19 vaccine. CDR3 length: 13 residues. Germline assignment: CDR1 SGHRS and CDR2 YFSETQ. V was cut by 2 bases and J by 3 bases, with 9 bases left in between. Using immunoSEQ multiplex PCR, the repertoire was profiled, and TCRdb retains in-frame clones only, with some absent. Of fewer than 150,000 clones listed, 93% are singletons. The clonotype was recovered from an adult in good health. V and J are TRBV5-1 and TRBJ2-7; the D gene is possibly TRBD2 (5 bases). Sample: peripheral blood, taken on day 0 of AZD1222 vaccination. CDR3 amino acids: CASSFLANYEQYF. The CDR3 bases are TGCGCCAGCAGCTTTCTAGCCAACTACGAGCAGTACTTC.